The 24 T cell receptor beta chains given below trace back to one sample, sequenced in a study of cytomegalovirus exposure and HLA in healthy donors. PCR involved 60 Vbeta and 13 Jbeta primers. Here immunoSEQ multiplex PCR was the method, and the copy in TCRdb shows in-frame clones only, minus some. The data contain around 88,000 clones, under 85% of them singletons. The sample was PBMCs. The receptors stem from a man aged 50-59 years in good health and CMV-seropositive.

The chain couples TRBV4-2 to TRBJ2-1, with D maybe TRBD2 (7 bases). CDR1 and CDR2 (germline): LGHNA, YNFKEQ. This CDR3 comprises 16 residues. V lost 3 bases and J 4 bases, leaving 16 bases between the germline ends. The CDR3 nucleotides read TGTGCCAGCAGCCAGACCGAAGGGGGGGGGTACAATGAGCAGTTCTTC. Its protein is CASSQTEGGGYNEQFF.

This clone was seen a single time. The chain couples TRBV19 to TRBJ1-4, with a weak D call TRBD1 (6 bases). This CDR3 has 15 amino acids. Per germline, CDR1 LNHDA and CDR2 SQIVND (reference sequence). Trimming shortened V by 3 bases and J by 2 bases, and 10 bases separated the two germline ends. CDR3 protein: CASSISGQTNEKLFF. The CDR3, as DNA: TGTGCCAGTAGTATCTCCGGACAGACTAATGAAAAACTGTTTTTT.

This chain joins TRBV5-5 and TRBJ2-7; D is perhaps TRBD2 (5 bases). V dropped 4 bases and J dropped 0 bases, with 8 bases sitting between them. Looked up from germline, CDR1 is SGHKS and CDR2 is YYEKEE (reference sequence). The CDR3 spans 13 residues. CDR3 bases: TGTGCCAGCAGCGGACGGGACTCCTACGAGCAGTACTTC. This translates into CASSGRDSYEQYF.

The CDR3 protein is CASSLTGGSYEQYF. In DNA, the CDR3 is TGTGCCAGCAGCTTAACGGGGGGCTCCTACGAGCAGTACTTC. The rearrangement links TRBV7-9 to TRBJ2-7; TRBD2 aligns across 7 bases. CDR1 and CDR2 (germline): SEHNR, FQNEAQ (reference sequence). V shed 2 bases and J 0 bases; nucleotides not matched to a gene: 1. CDR3 length: 14 amino acids.

The chain couples TRBV18 to TRBJ1-1; tentatively, D is TRBD1 (5 bases). Deletions cut 0 bases from V and 1 base from J, with 9 bases between. This CDR3 has 15 amino acids. Germline assignment: CDR1 KGHSH and CDR2 LQKENI. The CDR3 loop reads CASSPPKTANTEAFF. Here the CDR3 DNA reads TGTGCCAGCTCACCACCCAAGACAGCGAACACTGAAGCTTTCTTT.

The rearrangement uses TRBV5-1 and TRBJ2-7; the match to TRBD2 covers 8 bases. Germline V CDR1 and CDR2: SGHRS, YFSETQ. Trimming cost V 4 bases and J 2 bases; bases outside gene matches: 14. The CDR3 contains 17 residues. In nucleotides, the CDR3 is TGCGCCAGCAGCGTGGATTTGCGGGGGGTTTCGACCTACGAGCAGTACTTC. Protein sequence: CASSVDLRGVSTYEQYF. The full variable domain, completed using reference TRBV5-1 and TRBJ2-7, is KAGVTQTPRYLIKTRGQQVTLSCSPISGHRSVSWYQQTPGQGLQFLFEYFSETQRNKGNFPGRFSGRQFSNSRSEMNVSTLELGDSALYLCASSVDLRGVSTYEQYFGPGTRLTVT.

The gene calls are TRBV11-3 and TRBJ2-5; D uncertain. Trimming took 3 bases from V and 3 from J, leaving 8 bases between them. CDR1 SGHNT and CDR2 YENEEA come from the germline V gene. The CDR3 extends over 13 amino acids. This chain's CDR3 is CASSLHQEETQYF. Written as DNA, the CDR3 is TGTGCCAGCAGCTTGCATCAGGAAGAGACCCAGTACTTC.

To note about this clone: This specimen includes other DNA sequences encoding the same CDR3. The gene calls are TRBV5-6 and TRBJ2-1; the D gene is possibly TRBD2 (6 bases). CDR1 and CDR2 (germline): SGHDT, YYEEEE. Trimming took 0 bases from V and 9 from J, leaving 7 bases between them. CDR3 length: 12 residues. CDR3 sequence (DNA): TGTGCCAGCAGCTTGGGAGCGGGTGAGCAGTTCTTC. Amino acid sequence: CASSLGAGEQFF.

A remark on this clone: Sequence at one end of the junction differs from germline and may be a read error. The gene calls are TRBV7-6 and TRBJ1-4, with 8 bases fitting TRBD1. Germline V gives CDR1 SGHVS, CDR2 FNYEAQ. The CDR3 length is 14 residues. This chain's CDR3 is CASSLTGADEELFF. In nucleotides, the CDR3 is TGTGCCAGCAGCTTGACAGGGGCGGATGAAGAACTGTTTTTT.

The gene calls are TRBV12-5 and TRBJ2-5; D is unresolved. V was trimmed by 5 bases and J by 5 bases, leaving 9 bases between them. The CDR3 runs to 12 residues. From germline, CDR1 is LGHNT and CDR2 FRNRAP. CDR3 bases: TGTGCTAGTGGTCTGGATCAGGAGACCCAGTACTTC. Protein product: CASGLDQETQYF.

CDR3 nucleotide sequence: TGTGCCAGCAGCTTGACAGGGTCTTCCATGGAGCAGTACTTC. Amino acids: CASSLTGSSMEQYF. The chain carries TRBV7-6 and TRBJ2-7; 7 bases match TRBD1. Per the germline V gene, CDR1 is SGHVS and CDR2 is FNYEAQ. The CDR3 covers 14 residues. J gave up 7 bases and V 3 bases, and 9 bases lay outside the gene matches. Together with reference TRBV7-6 and TRBJ2-7, the CDR3 gives the full variable domain: GAGVSQSPRYKVTKRGQDVALRCDPISGHVSLYWYRQALGQGPEFLTYFNYEAQQDKSGLPNDRFSAERPEGSISTLTIQRTEQRDSAMYRCASSLTGSSMEQYFGPGTRLTVT.

The genes are TRBV9 and TRBJ1-1; 7 positions agree with TRBD1. V lost 5 bases to trimming and J lost 3 bases; unmatched junction nucleotides: 7. Germline V CDR1 and CDR2: SGDLS, YYNGEE. The CDR3 loop spans 14 amino acids. The CDR3 loop reads CASSFTGAYTEAFF. DNA of the CDR3: TGTGCCAGCAGTTTCACAGGGGCTTACACTGAAGCTTTCTTT. Full variable domain (outside the CDR3, taken from reference TRBV9 and TRBJ1-1): DSGVTQTPKHLITATGQRVTLRCSPRSGDLSVYWYQQSLDQGLQFLIQYYNGEERAKGNILERFSAQQFPDLHSELNLSSLELGDSALYFCASSFTGAYTEAFFGQGTRLTVV.

V gene TRBV18 combines with J gene TRBJ2-1; tentatively, D is TRBD2 (5 bases). CDR1 KGHSH and CDR2 LQKENI come from the germline V gene. The CDR3 sequence is 17 residues long. V was cut by 1 base and J by 7 bases, with 20 bases left in between. The CDR3 loop reads CASSPQEGGSAVNEQFF. Here the CDR3 DNA reads TGTGCCAGCTCACCACAGGAAGGTGGGAGCGCCGTAAATGAGCAGTTCTTC.

This clone was counted once. This chain connects TRBV7-6 to TRBJ2-2; 8 bases align to TRBD2. The CDR3 covers 16 residues. Per the germline V gene, CDR1 is SGHVS and CDR2 is FNYEAQ. The ends lost 1 base at V and 6 bases at J; junction bases unmatched: 7. The CDR3, as DNA: TGTGCCAGCAGCTTAGTAGCGGGGAGGTGGTCCGGGGAGCTGTTTTTT. Its translation: CASSLVAGRWSGELFF.

As concerns this clone: Sequence at one end of the junction differs from germline and may be a read error. V is TRBV6-6 and J is TRBJ1-1; 9 bases are shared with TRBD1. This CDR3 has 11 amino acids. Germline CDR1 MNHNY, CDR2 SVGAGI (reference sequence). CDR3 residues: CASSSQGARIF. CDR3 nucleotides: TGTGCCAGCAGTTCACAGGGGGCGCGGATCTTT.

Concerning this clone itself: A junction boundary mismatches the germline segment, possibly from a read error. This chain joins TRBV11-2 and TRBJ2-5; D perhaps matches TRBD1 (5 bases). CDR3 size: 14 residues. The germline CDR1 and CDR2 sequences are SGHAT and FQNNGV. The CDR3 sequence: CASGLQSAQGAQYF. The CDR3 DNA follows: TGTGCCAGCGGCTTACAGTCGGCCCAAGGGGCCCAGTACTTC.

Points on this clone: The junction differs from germline at one of its ends, possibly a read error. The V call is TRBV6-5, the J call TRBJ1-5; D not certain. CDR3 length equals 13 residues. Germline V CDR1 and CDR2: MNHEY, SVGAGI. The CDR3 reads CASKPGGHQPQNF. The CDR3 region has the DNA TGTGCCTCGAAACCTGGCGGGCATCAGCCCCAGAATTTT.

This chain joins TRBV5-5 and TRBJ1-2; D might be TRBD1 (5 bases). Germline V gene sequence: CDR1 SGHKS, CDR2 YYEKEE (reference sequence). Trimming took 0 bases from V and 3 from J, leaving 15 bases between them. There are 16 residues in the CDR3. CDR3 in amino acids: CASSLAVPGVDYGYTF. For the CDR3, the DNA is TGTGCCAGCAGCTTGGCCGTACCGGGGGTAGACTATGGCTACACCTTC. Complete variable domain (other parts from reference TRBV5-5 and TRBJ1-2): DAGVTQSPTHLIKTRGQQVTLRCSPISGHKSVSWYQQVLGQGPQFIFQYYEKEERGRGNFPDRFSARQFPNYSSELNVNALLLGDSALYLCASSLAVPGVDYGYTFGSGTRLTVV.

The chain carries TRBV5-1 and TRBJ2-2; 8 bases are a match to TRBD2. V shed 1 base, J shed 0 bases, and the junction held 5 bases outside the gene matches. The CDR3 is 17 residues long. Germline CDR1 and CDR2: SGHRS and YFSETQ. This CDR3 reads CASSLRAGGANTGELFF. In DNA form, the CDR3 reads TGCGCCAGCAGCTTGAGGGCGGGGGGCGCGAACACCGGGGAGCTGTTTTTT.

In this sample, this clone turned up a few times. The chain joins TRBV6-5 to TRBJ1-2; possible D gene TRBD1, 6 bases. The germline CDR1 and CDR2 sequences are MNHEY and SVGAGI. This CDR3 is 13 amino acids long. V was cut by 0 bases and J by 4 bases, with 6 bases left in between. The chain's CDR3 is CASSYSTGYGYTF. The CDR3 coding sequence is TGTGCCAGCAGTTACTCGACAGGCTATGGCTACACCTTC.

The sample holds a few counts of this clone. The chain joins TRBV5-5 to TRBJ1-5, with D hard to call. Deletions cut 2 bases from V and 3 bases from J, with 12 bases between. CDR1 is SGHKS and CDR2 is YYEKEE in the germline V gene (reference sequence). This CDR3 is built from 15 residues. The CDR3 DNA sequence: TGTGCCAGCAGCTTCAGGATATCGAACAATCAGCCCCAGCATTTT. This gives the protein CASSFRISNNQPQHF.

This clone was detected only a few times. V gene TRBV7-9 combines with J gene TRBJ1-1; TRBD1 might be the D (6 bases). CDR3 length equals 14 residues. With 2 bases removed from V and 2 bases from J, the gap between germline ends came to 9 bases. CDR1 is SEHNR and CDR2 is FQNEAQ in the germline V gene (reference sequence). CDR3 in DNA: TGTGCCAGCAGCTTAAAACAGGGAAACACTGAAGCTTTCTTT. It is translated as CASSLKQGNTEAFF.

The V and J genes are TRBV25-1 and TRBJ1-2; unclear D gene. In germline, CDR1 is MGHDK, CDR2 SYGVNS. V lost 3 bases, J lost 8 bases, and 10 bases lay in between. The length of the CDR3 is 12 residues. In DNA, the CDR3 is TGTGCCAGCAGTGAGGGGAGACGGGGCTACACCTTC. As protein: CASSEGRRGYTF.

This clone was detected only once. The rearrangement uses TRBV4-2 and TRBJ2-5, with a tentative D call TRBD1 (5 bases). The CDR3 loop spans 16 amino acids. V gave up 0 bases and J gave up 2 bases, with 13 bases separating them. CDR1 and CDR2 from the germline V gene are LGHNA and YNFKEQ. The CDR3 sequence is CASSQEKGPKQETQYF. The CDR3, as DNA: TGTGCCAGCAGCCAAGAGAAGGGGCCAAAACAAGAGACCCAGTACTTC.